These 9 T cell receptor beta chains share one sample of origin, sequenced in a study of blood T cell repertoires in COVID-19. Profiled with immunoSEQ multiplex PCR; TCRdb holds only in-frame clones, not every one. Of 200,000 to 250,000 clones in the sample, approximately 87% were seen once. Sequenced: peripheral blood. These receptors were obtained from a woman between 50 and 59 years old with acute or convalescent COVID-19.

V gene TRBV19 combines with J gene TRBJ2-1, with TRBD1 as a possible D gene (6 bases). The CDR3 spans 15 residues. Germline-derived CDR1 and CDR2 are LNHDA and SQIVND (reference sequence). V lost 3 bases and J lost 9, with 18 bases in between. CDR3: CASSIGTLARIEQFF. CDR3 bases: TGTGCCAGTAGTATCGGGACACTTGCTAGGATTGAGCAGTTCTTC.

The V call is TRBV2, the J call TRBJ1-2; D gene ambiguous. The ends were cut back, 2 bases at V and 0 bases at J, with 10 bases in the middle. The CDR3 sequence is 15 residues long. In germline, CDR1 is SNHLY, CDR2 FYNNEI. This CDR3 reads CASSERGLANYGYTF. The CDR3 bases are TGTGCCAGCAGTGAACGAGGACTAGCTAACTATGGCTACACCTTC. Complete variable domain (other parts from reference TRBV2 and TRBJ1-2): EPEVTQTPSHQVTQMGQEVILRCVPISNHLYFYWYRQILGQKVEFLVSFYNNEISEKSEIFDDQFSVERPDGSNFTLKIRSTKLEDSAMYFCASSERGLANYGYTFGSGTRLTVV.

This clone was observed once. The chain has TRBV5-4 and TRBJ2-5; weak D call: TRBD2 (5 bases). Trimming stripped 4 bases from V and 4 bases from J, with 11 bases between. Germline CDR1 and CDR2: SGHNT and YYREEE (reference sequence). The CDR3 has 13 amino acids. The CDR3 is CASSVRGSETQYF. The CDR3 nucleotides are TGTGCCAGCAGCGTCCGGGGTTCAGAGACCCAGTACTTC.

V usage is TRBV14 and J usage is TRBJ2-3, with 10 nucleotides matching TRBD2. Unmatched junction bases numbered 10, after V lost 1 base and J lost 6 bases. Germline CDR1 reads SGHDN; CDR2 reads FVKESK. The CDR3 runs 17 residues. The CDR3 sequence: CASSQGRLLAGRDTQYF. DNA for the CDR3: TGTGCCAGCAGCCAAGGCCGACTACTAGCGGGGCGGGATACGCAGTATTTT.

This chain connects TRBV7-2 to TRBJ2-6; tentative D call: TRBD1 (6 bases). The V gene lost 1 base and the J gene lost 6 bases, with 10 bases spanning the gap. The length of the CDR3 is 15 residues. Germline CDR1 is SGHTA and CDR2 is FQGNSA. CDR3 sequence: CASSLGQALANVLTF. The DNA for the CDR3 is TGTGCCAGCAGCTTAGGACAGGCTTTGGCCAACGTCCTGACTTTC.

This clone was detected only a few times. The CDR3 spells CASSPTVGGNQPQHF. CDR3 DNA: TGTGCCAGTAGCCCGACAGTTGGGGGCAATCAGCCCCAGCATTTT. The V gene is TRBV19, the J gene TRBJ1-5; TRBD1 is a possible D gene (5 bases). The germline V gene has CDR1 LNHDA and CDR2 SQIVND (reference sequence). V lost 6 bases, J lost 2 bases, and 14 bases lay in between. This CDR3 has 15 amino acids.

The V gene is TRBV19, the J gene TRBJ1-5, with D possibly being TRBD1 (5 bases). With 6 bases removed from V and 3 bases from J, the gap between germline ends came to 15 bases. The CDR3 consists of 15 residues. Germline V lookup: CDR1 LNHDA, CDR2 SQIVND (reference sequence). CDR3: CASRSWGTDNQPQHF. CDR3 coding DNA: TGTGCCAGTAGATCTTGGGGCACCGACAATCAGCCCCAGCATTTT.

The chain couples TRBV29-1 to TRBJ1-1; 7 nucleotides align to TRBD1. From germline, CDR1 is SQVTM and CDR2 ANQGSEA. The junction had 11 bases not matched to a gene; V was cut back by 2 bases and J by 5 bases. The CDR3 extends over 15 amino acids. CDR3 sequence reads: CSVERGVTGRTEAFF. CDR3 nucleotide sequence: TGCAGCGTTGAACGGGGCGTGACAGGGAGGACTGAAGCTTTCTTT.

The chain joins TRBV5-4 to TRBJ1-1, with TRBD1 matching over 8 bases. V shed 4 bases and J 5 bases; nucleotides not matched to a gene: 10. The CDR3 runs 15 residues. Germline CDR1 SGHNT, CDR2 YYREEE (reference sequence). CDR3 sequence reads: CASSEPGTGWTEAFF. The CDR3 bases are TGTGCCAGCAGCGAGCCCGGGACAGGTTGGACTGAAGCTTTCTTT. Based on the CDR3 plus reference TRBV5-4 and TRBJ1-1, the full variable domain is ETGVTQSPTHLIKTRGQQVTLRCSSQSGHNTVSWYQQALGQGPQFIFQYYREEENGRGNFPPRFSGLQFPNYSSELNVNALELDDSALYLCASSEPGTGWTEAFFGQGTRLTVV.